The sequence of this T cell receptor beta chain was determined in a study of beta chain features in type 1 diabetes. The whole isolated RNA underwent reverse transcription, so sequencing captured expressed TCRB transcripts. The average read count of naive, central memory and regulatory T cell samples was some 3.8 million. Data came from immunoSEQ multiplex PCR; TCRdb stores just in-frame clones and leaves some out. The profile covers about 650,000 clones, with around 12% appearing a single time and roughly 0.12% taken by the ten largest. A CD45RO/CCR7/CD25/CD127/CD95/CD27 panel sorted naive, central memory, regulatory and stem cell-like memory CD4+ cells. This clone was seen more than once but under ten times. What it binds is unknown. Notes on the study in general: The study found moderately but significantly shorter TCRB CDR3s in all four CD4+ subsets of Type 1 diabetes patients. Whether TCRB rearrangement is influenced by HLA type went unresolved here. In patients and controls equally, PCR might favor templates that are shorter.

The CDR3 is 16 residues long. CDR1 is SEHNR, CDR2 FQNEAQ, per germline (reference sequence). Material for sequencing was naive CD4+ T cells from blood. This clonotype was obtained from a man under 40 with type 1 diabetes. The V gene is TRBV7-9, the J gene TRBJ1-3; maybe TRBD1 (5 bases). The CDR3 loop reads CATQPSGRNSGNTIYF. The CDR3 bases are TGTGCGACTCAGCCATCAGGGAGAAACTCTGGAAACACCATATATTTT.